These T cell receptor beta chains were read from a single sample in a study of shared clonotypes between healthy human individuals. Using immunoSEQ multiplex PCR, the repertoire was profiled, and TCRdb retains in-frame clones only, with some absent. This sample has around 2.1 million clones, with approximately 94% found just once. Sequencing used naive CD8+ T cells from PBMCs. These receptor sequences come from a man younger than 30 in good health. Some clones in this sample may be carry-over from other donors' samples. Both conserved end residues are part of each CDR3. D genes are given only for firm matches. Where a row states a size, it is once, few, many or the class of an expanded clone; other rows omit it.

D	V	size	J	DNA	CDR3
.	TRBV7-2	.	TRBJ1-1	TGTGCGTCCGTAAGTATGGCCGAAGCTTTCTTT	CASVSMAEAFF
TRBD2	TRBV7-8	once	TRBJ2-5	TGTGCCAGCAGCTTAGGGACTAGGAGGTTTTTGGCCCAGTACTTC	CASSLGTRRFLAQYF
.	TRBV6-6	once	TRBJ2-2	TGTGCCAGCAGTCCAAACACCGGGGAGCTGTTTTTT	CASSPNTGELFF
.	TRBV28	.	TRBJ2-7	TGTGCCAGCAGTCTCCGGCGGTTAAGCTACGAGCAGTACTTC	CASSLRRLSYEQYF
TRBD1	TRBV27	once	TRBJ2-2	TGTGCCAGCAGCACAGGACAGGCTATGAACACCGGGGAGCTGTTTTTT	CASSTGQAMNTGELFF
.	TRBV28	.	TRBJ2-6	TGTGCCAGCAGTTTATACGGCCCAACCAGAAGTGGGGCCAACGTCCTGACTTTC	CASSLYGPTRSGANVLTF
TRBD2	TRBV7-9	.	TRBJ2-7	TGTGCCAGCAGCCCTCCTGCAGCGGGAGAATACGAGCAGTACTTC	CASSPPAAGEYEQYF
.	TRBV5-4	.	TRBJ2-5	TGTGCCAGCAGCTTGGGGCTGCTAGGGGAGACCCAGTACTTC	CASSLGLLGETQYF
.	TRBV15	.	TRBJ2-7	TGTGCCACCTGTGGGCAGGCGGGGCACGAGCAGTACTTC	CATCGQAGHEQYF
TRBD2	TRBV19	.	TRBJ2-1	TGTGCCAGTAGTATCCGGCCTAGCGGGAGTTATGAGCAGTTCTTC	CASSIRPSGSYEQFF
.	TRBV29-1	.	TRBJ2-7	TGCAGCGTTGAAGCCGGACAGACGAACTACGAGCAGTACTTC	CSVEAGQTNYEQYF
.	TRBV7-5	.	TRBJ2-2	TGTGTCAGAAGCTTTCCGGGACAGACCTACACCGGGGAGCTGTTTTTT	CVRSFPGQTYTGELFF
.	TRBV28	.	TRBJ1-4	TGTGCCAGCAGTTTGACCCAGGGGACAACTAATGAAAAACTGTTTTTT	CASSLTQGTTNEKLFF
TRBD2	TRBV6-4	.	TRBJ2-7	TGTGCCAGCAGTGAAAGGCCTAGCGGATACGAGCAGTACTTC	CASSERPSGYEQYF
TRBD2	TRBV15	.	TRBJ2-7	TGTGCCACCAGCTTCGGACTAGGCACCTACGAGCAGTACTTC	CATSFGLGTYEQYF
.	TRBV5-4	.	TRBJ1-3	TGTGCCAGCAGCAGCGACAGCTCTGGAAACACCATATATTTT	CASSSDSSGNTIYF
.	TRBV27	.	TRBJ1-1	TGTGCCAGCAGTTTCAGTCCTAAGGACACTGAAGCTTTCTTT	CASSFSPKDTEAFF
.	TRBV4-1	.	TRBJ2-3	TGCGCCAGCAGCCAAGATCCCCTAGGTGGGACAGATACGCAGTATTTT	CASSQDPLGGTDTQYF
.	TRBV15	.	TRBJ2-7	TGTGCCACCAGCAAAGCACAGCCAATACGGAACTACGAGCAGTACTTC	CATSKAQPIRNYEQYF
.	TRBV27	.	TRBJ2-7	TGTGCCAGCAGTCTCGCCCCCTCCTACGAGCAGTACTTC	CASSLAPSYEQYF
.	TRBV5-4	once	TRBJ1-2	TGTGCCAGCAGCTTGGCGGTCGGCCGTTTAGGAGGCTACACCTTC	CASSLAVGRLGGYTF
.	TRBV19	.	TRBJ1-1	TGTGCCAGTAGTGTGGCCCCGACGAACACTGAAGCTTTCTTT	CASSVAPTNTEAFF
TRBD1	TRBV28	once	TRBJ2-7	TGTGCCAGCAGTTCCCTCCCGACAGGGTACGCGGGTCGGGACGAGCAGTACTTC	CASSSLPTGYAGRDEQYF
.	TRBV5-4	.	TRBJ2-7	TGTGCCAGCAGCCCGGGGTGGGCCTACGAGCAGTACTTC	CASSPGWAYEQYF
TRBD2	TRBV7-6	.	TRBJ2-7	TGTGCCAGCAGCATATCCGCGGGACTAAAAGCCTACGAGCAGTACTTC	CASSISAGLKAYEQYF
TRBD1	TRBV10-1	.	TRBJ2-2	TGCGCCAGCAGTGAGGGGACAGGGTTAACCGGGGAGCTGTTTTTT	CASSEGTGLTGELFF
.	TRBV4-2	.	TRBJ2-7	TGTGCCGGCAGCCACAGGGAGACCTACGAGCAGTACTTC	CAGSHRETYEQYF
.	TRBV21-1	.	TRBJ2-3	TGTGCCAGCAGCAAAGCCCTAGGGGCGACCGTGCTCACAACTAGCACAGATACGCAGTATTTT	CASSKALGATVLTTSTDTQYF
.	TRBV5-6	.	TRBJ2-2	TGTGCCAGCAGCCCGGCGGAGGGGGAGGGGACCGGGGAGCTGTTTTTT	CASSPAEGEGTGELFF
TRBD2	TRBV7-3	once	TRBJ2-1	TGTGCCAGCAGCTTAATGCGGGGGGCCCTTTACAATGAGCAGTTCTTC	CASSLMRGALYNEQFF
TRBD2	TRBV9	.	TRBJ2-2	TGTGCCAGCAGCGTAGTCGTGACTAGCGGGGGGTACACCGGGGAGCTGTTTTTT	CASSVVVTSGGYTGELFF
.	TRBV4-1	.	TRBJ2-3	TGCGCCAGCAGCGTGACTAGTGTGGCAGATACGCAGTATTTT	CASSVTSVADTQYF
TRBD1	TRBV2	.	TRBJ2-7	TGTGCCAGCAGTTCAGGGGGCAGGTACGAGCAGTACTTC	CASSSGGRYEQYF
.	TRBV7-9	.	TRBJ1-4	TGTGCCAGCTACGGGCAGGGACTCGAAAAACTGTTTTTT	CASYGQGLEKLFF
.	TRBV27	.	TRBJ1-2	TGTGCCAGCAGTTTAGTCGGGACATTCAACTATGGCTACACCTTC	CASSLVGTFNYGYTF
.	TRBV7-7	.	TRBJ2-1	TGTGCCAGCAGCCTTAATGCCGGGCACCGAAGTGAGCAGTTCTTC	CASSLNAGHRSEQFF
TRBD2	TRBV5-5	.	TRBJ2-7	TGTGCCAGCAGCAAAGGGACTAGCGGGAGTTGGGAGCAGTACTTC	CASSKGTSGSWEQYF
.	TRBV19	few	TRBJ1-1	TGTGCCAGTAGTATAGGAAAGGGATTAAGAACTGAAGCTTTCTTT	CASSIGKGLRTEAFF
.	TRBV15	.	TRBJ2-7	TGTGCCACCAGCAGCCGAGAAACATACGAGCAGTACTTC	CATSSRETYEQYF
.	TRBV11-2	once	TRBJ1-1	TGTGCCAGCAGCACCAGGGGTGAAGCTTTCTTT	CASSTRGEAFF
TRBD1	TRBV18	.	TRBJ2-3	TGTGCCAGCTCCTCTAGGGACAGGGTCTTGGATACGCAGTATTTT	CASSSRDRVLDTQYF
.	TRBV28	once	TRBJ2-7	TGTGCCAGCAGCGGACCTCGCGGCCGCTACGAGCAGTACTTC	CASSGPRGRYEQYF
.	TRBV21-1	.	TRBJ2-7	TGTGCCAGCAGCCCCGACGGCGGGCTAGCGGACTCCTACGAGCAGTACTTC	CASSPDGGLADSYEQYF
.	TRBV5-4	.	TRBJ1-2	TGTGCCAGCAGCGGGGTTAGGGGTGGAGAAGGCTACACCTTC	CASSGVRGGEGYTF
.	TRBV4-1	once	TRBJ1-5	TGCGCCAGCAGCCAAGGTGTGGCGATACCCAATCAGCCCCAGCATTTT	CASSQGVAIPNQPQHF